A single sample is the source of the 29 T cell receptor beta chains below, sequenced in a study of beta chain features in type 1 diabetes. General study results and limits: A moderate, significant TCRB CDR3 shortening appeared in type 1 diabetes across four CD4+ subsets.

Expressed TCRB transcripts were sequenced because the isolated RNA had all been reverse transcribed beforehand. Clones were read by immunoSEQ multiplex PCR, and TCRdb kept only the in-frame ones, dropping some. The sample includes 300,000 or so clones, roughly an eighth seen only once; the top ten take about 0.017%. No antigen is known for these receptors. Specimen: naive CD4+ T cells from blood. The receptors stem from a man younger than 45 with type 1 diabetes.

This clone was seen only a few times. The chain couples TRBV6-5 to TRBJ1-5; TRBD1 is a possible D gene (6 bases). CDR3 length: 15 residues. Germline lookup yields CDR1 MNHEY and CDR2 SVGAGI. Trimming left V 2 bases short and J 4 bases short, with 12 bases between. CDR3 residues: CASSYRGGGNQPQHF. The CDR3 DNA is TGTGCCAGCAGTTACCGAGGGGGGGGTAATCAGCCCCAGCATTTT.

The J gene is TRBJ1-1, the V gene TRBV6-4; possibly TRBD1 for D (5 bases). This CDR3 has 15 residues. Germline CDR1 MRHNA, CDR2 SNTAGT. With 2 bases removed from V and 1 base from J, the gap between germline ends came to 11 bases. CDR3: CASSDGSGGNTEAFF. The CDR3 bases are TGTGCCAGCAGTGACGGTTCGGGGGGGAACACTGAAGCTTTCTTT.

The chain has TRBV6-6 and TRBJ1-5; tentative D call: TRBD1 (6 bases). Trimming removed 5 bases from V and 7 bases from J, with 15 bases in between. The CDR3 is 14 residues long. Germline V gene lookup returns CDR1 MNHNY and CDR2 SVGAGI (reference sequence). The CDR3 region has the DNA TGTGCCAGCAGTCAGGGGAGGGTAAGCCAGCCCCAGCATTTT. The encoded protein is CASSQGRVSQPQHF.

The chain employs TRBV28 and TRBJ1-2; TRBD1 aligns across 10 bases. CDR3 length equals 14 residues. Germline V gene data show CDR1 as MDHEN and CDR2 as SYDVKM. V shed 5 bases, J shed 3 bases, and the junction held 3 bases outside the gene matches. The CDR3 sequence: CASSQGTGDYGYTF. The DNA of the CDR3 is TGTGCCAGCAGTCAAGGGACAGGGGACTATGGCTACACCTTC.

This chain joins TRBV7-9 and TRBJ1-1; TRBD1 might be the D (5 bases). The CDR3 loop spans 16 amino acids. Between the trimmed V and J ends, which lost 5 bases and 0 bases, there was a span of 16 bases. Germline loops: CDR1 SEHNR, CDR2 FQNEAQ (reference sequence). For the CDR3, the DNA is TGTGCCAGCAGCCAGGAGGAGGGACCCATGAACACTGAAGCTTTCTTT. This encodes CASSQEEGPMNTEAFF.

The gene calls are TRBV2 and TRBJ2-3; D unresolved. CDR1 is SNHLY and CDR2 is FYNNEI in the germline V gene. The length of the CDR3 is 13 residues. The V and J ends lost 4 bases and 4 bases respectively, with 9 bases between them. CDR3 in DNA: TGTGCCAGCAGTGGCTTTGCGGCAGATACGCAGTATTTT. As protein: CASSGFAADTQYF.

The chain joins TRBV5-4 to TRBJ1-3; D is unclear. The ends were cut back, 4 bases at V and 0 bases at J, with 11 bases in the middle. From germline, CDR1 is SGHNT and CDR2 YYREEE (reference sequence). This CDR3 has 15 amino acids. The CDR3 DNA is TGTGCCAGCAGCGCCCGGAGCGGCTCTGGAAACACCATATATTTT. Residues: CASSARSGSGNTIYF.

The CDR3, as DNA: TGCGCCAGCAGCTTGGTCGCGGGCGGGAACACTGAAGCTTTCTTT. This sequence encodes CASSLVAGGNTEAFF. The chain carries TRBV5-1 and TRBJ1-1; D gene unclear. In germline, CDR1 is SGHRS, CDR2 YFSETQ. V was pared by 0 bases and J by 1 base, with 10 bases between. The CDR3 loop spans 15 amino acids.

Written as DNA, the CDR3 is TGTGCCAGTACGGACAGGATTAACTATGGCTACACCTTC. The encoded protein is CASTDRINYGYTF. This sequence joins TRBV19 and TRBJ1-2; 7 bases fit TRBD1. Germline V gene sequence: CDR1 LNHDA, CDR2 SQIVND (reference sequence). The V segment lost 7 bases and the J segment 1 base; nucleotides outside the gene matches: 3. CDR3 length equals 13 residues.

This clone was seen only a few times. The V gene is TRBV28, the J gene TRBJ2-3; 12 nucleotides agree with TRBD2. CDR3 length equals 15 residues. Trimming cost V 8 bases and J 4 bases; bases outside gene matches: 7. CDR1 and CDR2 from the germline V gene are MDHEN and SYDVKM. CDR3 loop: CASLELAGGPDTQYF. CDR3 in DNA: TGTGCCAGCCTAGAACTAGCGGGAGGTCCAGATACGCAGTATTTT. Together with reference TRBV28 and TRBJ2-3, the CDR3 gives the full variable domain: DVKVTQSSRYLVKRTGEKVFLECVQDMDHENMFWYRQDPGLGLRLIYFSYDVKMKEKGDIPEGYSVSREKKERFSLILESASTNQTSMYLCASLELAGGPDTQYFGPGTRLTVL.

Comments on this clone: This specimen includes other DNA sequences encoding the same CDR3. The V call is TRBV18, the J call TRBJ1-1; D gene uncertain. Germline loops: CDR1 KGHSH, CDR2 LQKENI. The CDR3 is made up of 13 amino acids. The ends were cut back, 3 bases at V and 1 base at J, with 6 bases in the middle. The CDR3 loop is CASSPAGNTEAFF. As DNA, the CDR3 is TGTGCCAGCTCACCTGCAGGGAACACTGAAGCTTTCTTT.

This clone was counted between two and nine times. The chain is built from TRBV6-5 and TRBJ1-2; D is uncertain. This CDR3 comprises 13 residues. Deletions cut 6 bases from V and 8 bases from J, with 16 bases between. Germline CDR1 reads MNHEY; CDR2 reads SVGAGI. For the CDR3, the DNA is TGTGCCAGCAGCCCCGGTCGGTCGGGGGGCTACACCTTC. Translated, it gives CASSPGRSGGYTF.

For the CDR3, the DNA is TGTGCCAGCAGCGCGACCAGCGGCGGAAACACCATATATTTT. This encodes CASSATSGGNTIYF. The chain recombines TRBV7-9 with TRBJ1-3; D unclear. Germline lookup yields CDR1 SEHNR and CDR2 FQNEAQ (reference sequence). Trimming left V 5 bases short and J 4 bases short, with 12 bases between. This CDR3 region has 14 residues.

V usage is TRBV9 and J usage is TRBJ2-3; D remains unclear. This CDR3 region has 16 residues. CDR1 and CDR2 (germline): SGDLS, YYNGEE. V lost 0 bases to trimming and J lost 0 bases, with 11 bases between them. CDR3: CASSVGLVASTDTQYF. The CDR3, as DNA: TGTGCCAGCAGCGTAGGACTCGTGGCTAGCACAGATACGCAGTATTTT.

This clone was seen a few times. The gene calls are TRBV11-2 and TRBJ2-7; perhaps TRBD2 as D (6 bases). Trimming stripped 4 bases from V and 1 base from J, with 11 bases between. The germline V gene has CDR1 SGHAT and CDR2 FQNNGV. The CDR3 has 14 amino acids. In DNA, the CDR3 is TGTGCCAGCAGCTCTACCGGGACTTCCTACGAGCAGTACTTC. Residues: CASSSTGTSYEQYF.

This clone appeared a few times. The rearrangement uses TRBV5-4 and TRBJ2-1, with a weak D call TRBD2 (6 bases). Germline CDR1 is SGHNT and CDR2 is YYREEE (reference sequence). The V end was cut by 0 bases, the J end by 9 bases, with 16 bases between. The CDR3 is 15 residues long. This CDR3 is CASSLGPSSDSEQFF. In nucleotides, the CDR3 is TGTGCCAGCAGCTTGGGCCCCTCTAGCGATTCTGAGCAGTTCTTC. Variable domain in full (rest from reference TRBV5-4 and TRBJ2-1): ETGVTQSPTHLIKTRGQQVTLRCSSQSGHNTVSWYQQALGQGPQFIFQYYREEENGRGNFPPRFSGLQFPNYSSELNVNALELDDSALYLCASSLGPSSDSEQFFGPGTRLTVL.

The chain combines TRBV6-5 with TRBJ2-1, with a possible D match to TRBD2 (5 bases). V was trimmed by 0 bases and J by 8 bases, leaving 11 bases between them. The CDR3 spans 14 residues. Germline V gives CDR1 MNHEY, CDR2 SVGAGI. CDR3 region: CASSYSRAGDEQFF. The CDR3 bases are TGTGCCAGCAGTTACTCGAGGGCTGGGGATGAGCAGTTCTTC.

This chain connects TRBV7-2 to TRBJ2-7; D not certain. The V gene's germline CDR1 is SGHTA and CDR2 FQGNSA. The CDR3 length is 14 residues. Trimming cost V 5 bases and J 5 bases, with 16 bases left between them. The CDR3 bases are TGTGCCAGCAGCCTTATGACCCCTCAGGACGAGCAGTACTTC. Its translation: CASSLMTPQDEQYF.

This clone has just one count. The chain joins TRBV4-3 to TRBJ1-2, with 8 nucleotides matching TRBD1. V shed 1 base and J 2 bases; nucleotides not matched to a gene: 6. Per the germline V gene, CDR1 is LGHNA and CDR2 is YSLEER. This CDR3 has 16 residues. CDR3 protein: CASSQGNRGGNYGYTF. In DNA form, the CDR3 reads TGCGCCAGCAGCCAAGGAAACAGGGGGGGCAACTATGGCTACACCTTC.

The chain is built from TRBV7-9 and TRBJ1-1; tentatively, D is TRBD1 (5 bases). Germline V lookup: CDR1 SEHNR, CDR2 FQNEAQ (reference sequence). V lost 0 bases and J lost 4, with 12 bases in between. The CDR3 sequence is 15 residues long. DNA of the CDR3: TGTGCCAGCAGCTTAGCCGGGGGATCGAGCACTGAAGCTTTCTTT. It specifies CASSLAGGSSTEAFF.

The chain recombines TRBV4-2 with TRBJ1-3; D is unclear. CDR3 length equals 14 residues. V dropped 4 bases and J dropped 0 bases, with 7 bases sitting between them. The V gene's germline CDR1 is LGHNA and CDR2 YNFKEQ. The CDR3 protein is CASSPLGSGNTIYF. The CDR3 DNA is TGTGCCAGCAGCCCACTCGGCTCTGGAAACACCATATATTTT.

The sample holds a few counts of this clone. V usage is TRBV7-8 and J usage is TRBJ2-2; TRBD1 agrees at 7 bases. The germline V gene has CDR1 SGHVS and CDR2 FQNEAQ. The length of the CDR3 is 14 residues. V lost 5 bases to trimming and J lost 3 bases; unmatched junction nucleotides: 3. CDR3 sequence (DNA): TGTGCCAGCAGCCCGGGGACAGACACCGGGGAGCTGTTTTTT. It encodes CASSPGTDTGELFF.

The chain joins TRBV5-1 to TRBJ2-3; D perhaps matches TRBD2 (6 bases). Germline V gene lookup returns CDR1 SGHRS and CDR2 YFSETQ. The CDR3 is made up of 16 amino acids. Trimming pared 0 bases from V and 6 bases from J, leaving 17 bases between. This CDR3 is CASSLEGGTLRDTQYF. The CDR3 region has the DNA TGCGCCAGCAGCTTGGAAGGCGGGACTCTTCGGGATACGCAGTATTTT.

This clone was counted only a few times. This chain uses TRBV6-5 with TRBJ1-2; D is unresolved. This CDR3 is built from 13 residues. With 2 bases removed from V and 3 bases from J, the gap between germline ends came to 7 bases. Germline CDR1 reads MNHEY; CDR2 reads SVGAGI. The CDR3 bases are TGTGCCAGCAGTTACACTGGAGACTATGGCTACACCTTC. Protein product: CASSYTGDYGYTF.

This clone was seen more than once but under ten times. The chain links TRBV5-1 to TRBJ2-7, with TRBD2 identical over 10 bases. Trimming removed 4 bases from V and 5 bases from J; junction bases left unmatched: 6. This CDR3 comprises 14 residues. Looked up from germline, CDR1 is SGHRS and CDR2 is YFSETQ. In DNA, the CDR3 is TGCGCCAGCAGCGCTAGCGGGAGTAATGACGAGCAGTACTTC. As protein: CASSASGSNDEQYF. The full variable domain, its missing parts supplied by reference TRBV5-1 and TRBJ2-7, is KAGVTQTPRYLIKTRGQQVTLSCSPISGHRSVSWYQQTPGQGLQFLFEYFSETQRNKGNFPGRFSGRQFSNSRSEMNVSTLELGDSALYLCASSASGSNDEQYFGPGTRLTVT.

V gene TRBV4-1 combines with J gene TRBJ2-7, with 9 nucleotides matching TRBD1. CDR1 and CDR2 (germline): MGHRA, YSYEKL. This CDR3 spans 15 amino acids. J gave up 5 bases and V 3 bases, and 8 bases lay outside the gene matches. The DNA for the CDR3 is TGCGCCAGCAGCCAGCCCCGGGACAGGGTTCACGAGCAGTACTTC. It translates to CASSQPRDRVHEQYF.

The table lists this clone with a few counts. The chain joins TRBV29-1 to TRBJ2-1; 9 bases are shared with TRBD2. The V segment lost 2 bases and the J segment 3 bases; nucleotides outside the gene matches: 8. CDR1 and CDR2 (germline): SQVTM, ANQGSEA. This CDR3 is built from 16 residues. The chain's CDR3 is CSVEHGSGGNYNEQFF. CDR3 coding DNA: TGCAGCGTTGAACATGGAAGCGGGGGGAACTACAATGAGCAGTTCTTC.

Only a few counts were recorded for this clone. The rearrangement links TRBV5-1 to TRBJ1-1, with TRBD1 identical over 7 bases. The CDR3 totals 15 residues. After removal of 3 bases from V and 5 bases from J, the junction contained 10 bases not matched to a gene. The V gene's germline CDR1 is SGHRS and CDR2 YFSETQ. CDR3: CASSYRTGGGTEAFF. As DNA, the CDR3 is TGCGCCAGCAGCTATCGGACAGGAGGAGGGACTGAAGCTTTCTTT. Full variable domain (rest looked up from reference TRBV5-1 and TRBJ1-1): KAGVTQTPRYLIKTRGQQVTLSCSPISGHRSVSWYQQTPGQGLQFLFEYFSETQRNKGNFPGRFSGRQFSNSRSEMNVSTLELGDSALYLCASSYRTGGGTEAFFGQGTRLTVV.

This chain links TRBV5-1 with TRBJ2-3, with a possible D match to TRBD2 (7 bases). Trimming shortened V by 0 bases and J by 1 base, and 15 bases separated the two germline ends. The germline gives CDR1 SGHRS, CDR2 YFSETQ. The CDR3 is made up of 17 amino acids. The CDR3 DNA sequence: TGCGCCAGCAGCTTGGAGGCTTGGGGGGGCCGCACAGATACGCAGTATTTT. Amino acid sequence: CASSLEAWGGRTDTQYF.